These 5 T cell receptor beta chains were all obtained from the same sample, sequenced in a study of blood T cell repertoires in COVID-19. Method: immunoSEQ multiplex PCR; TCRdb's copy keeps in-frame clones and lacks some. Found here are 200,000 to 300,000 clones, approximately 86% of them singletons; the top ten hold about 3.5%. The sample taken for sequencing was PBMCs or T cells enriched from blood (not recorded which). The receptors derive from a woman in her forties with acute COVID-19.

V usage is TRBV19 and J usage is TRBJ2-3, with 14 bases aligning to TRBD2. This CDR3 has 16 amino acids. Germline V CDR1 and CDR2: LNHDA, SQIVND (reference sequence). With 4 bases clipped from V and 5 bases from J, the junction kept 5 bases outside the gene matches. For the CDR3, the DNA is TGTGCCAGTAGTAGAGGACTAGCGGGAGGCAAAGATACGCAGTATTTT. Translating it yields CASSRGLAGGKDTQYF.

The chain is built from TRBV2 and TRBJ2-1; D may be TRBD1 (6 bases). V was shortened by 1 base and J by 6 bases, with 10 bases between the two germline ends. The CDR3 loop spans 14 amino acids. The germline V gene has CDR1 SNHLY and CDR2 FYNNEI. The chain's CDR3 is CASSEVQGLNEQFF. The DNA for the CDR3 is TGTGCCAGCAGTGAAGTGCAGGGGCTCAATGAGCAGTTCTTC. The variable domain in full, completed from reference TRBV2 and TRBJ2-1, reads EPEVTQTPSHQVTQMGQEVILRCVPISNHLYFYWYRQILGQKVEFLVSFYNNEISEKSEIFDDQFSVERPDGSNFTLKIRSTKLEDSAMYFCASSEVQGLNEQFFGPGTRLTVL.

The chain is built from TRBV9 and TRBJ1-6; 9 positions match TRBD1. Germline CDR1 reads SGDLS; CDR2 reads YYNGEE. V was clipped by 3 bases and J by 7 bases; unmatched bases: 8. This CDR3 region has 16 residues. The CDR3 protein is CASSDGGGTGNSPLHF. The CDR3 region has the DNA TGTGCCAGCAGCGACGGAGGAGGGACAGGGAATTCACCCCTCCACTTT.

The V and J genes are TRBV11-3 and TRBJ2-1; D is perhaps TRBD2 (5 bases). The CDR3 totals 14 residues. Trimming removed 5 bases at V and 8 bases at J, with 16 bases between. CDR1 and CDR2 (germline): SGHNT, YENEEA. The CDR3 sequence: CASSTLRGMDEQFF. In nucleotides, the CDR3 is TGTGCCAGCAGCACCTTACGGGGAATGGATGAGCAGTTCTTC.

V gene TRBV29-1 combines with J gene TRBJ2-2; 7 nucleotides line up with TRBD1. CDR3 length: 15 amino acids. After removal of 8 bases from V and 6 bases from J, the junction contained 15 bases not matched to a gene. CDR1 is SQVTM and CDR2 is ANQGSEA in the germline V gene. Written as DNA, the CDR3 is TGCAGCACTCGAGAGACAGGGAATGGGGCCGGGGAGCTGTTTTTT. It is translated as CSTRETGNGAGELFF.